The next 22 T cell receptor beta chains were all read from a single sample in a study of early T cells in non-severe SARS-CoV-2 infection. Using its own MiXCR run on the 5' RACE reads, TCRdb lists one record per CDR3 protein. The sample shows approximately 77,000 distinct CDR3 sequences, about an eighth of them seen only once. The source material was whole blood. The receptors were sampled from an adult who was a healthcare worker with PCR-confirmed SARS-CoV-2 infection or an uninfected control (not recorded which).

The genes are TRBV3-1 and TRBJ2-3; TRBD2 matches 10 bases. CDR3 size: 13 residues. The junction had 2 bases not matched to a gene; V was cut back by 6 bases and J by 5 bases. Germline V lookup: CDR1 LGHDT, CDR2 YNNKEL (reference sequence). DNA for the CDR3: TGTGCCAGCAGGCGACTAGCGGGAGATACGCAGTATTTT. Protein product: CASRRLAGDTQYF.

V and J are TRBV20-1 and TRBJ1-1; D is uncertain. CDR1 is DFQATT and CDR2 is SNEGSKA in the germline V gene (reference sequence). The length of the CDR3 is 10 residues. V lost 8 bases and J 8 bases, leaving 12 bases between the germline ends. CDR3 coding DNA: TGCAGTCTCGGGGTTCTGGAAGCTTTCTTT. Its protein is CSLGVLEAFF.

The chain combines TRBV29-1 with TRBJ1-3; TRBD1 aligns across 7 bases. Losses at the gene ends were 6 bases for V and 0 bases for J; bases not matched to a gene: 5. Germline CDR1 reads SQVTM; CDR2 reads ANQGSEA. This CDR3 has 14 amino acids. The CDR3 region has the DNA TGCAGCGTCGGGGGACAGAGCTCTGGAAACACCATATATTTT. It yields the protein CSVGGQSSGNTIYF. The whole variable domain, remainder taken from reference TRBV29-1 and TRBJ1-3, is SAVISQKPSRDICQRGTSLTIQCQVDSQVTMMFWYRQQPGQSLTLIATANQGSEATYESGFVIDKFPISRPNLTFSTLTVSNMSPEDSSIYLCSVGGQSSGNTIYFGEGSWLTVV.

The rearrangement joins TRBV29-1 to TRBJ2-5; D gene uncertain. The CDR3 consists of 11 residues. V dropped 4 bases and J dropped 9 bases, with 12 bases sitting between them. The germline CDR1 and CDR2 sequences are SQVTM and ANQGSEA. CDR3 loop: CSVVDHRAQYF. CDR3 nucleotide sequence: TGCAGCGTTGTGGACCACCGGGCCCAGTACTTC.

This chain uses TRBV7-9 with TRBJ2-3, with 9 bases fitting TRBD1. Germline V CDR1 and CDR2: SEHNR, FQNEAQ (reference sequence). This CDR3 contains 15 residues. With V trimmed by 5 bases and J by 5 bases, 8 bases remained unmatched. CDR3 DNA sequence: TGTGCCAGCAGCCCGGGGACAGGGTTGGAAGATACGCAGTATTTT. Its translation: CASSPGTGLEDTQYF. Full variable domain (outside the CDR3, taken from reference TRBV7-9 and TRBJ2-3): DTGVSQNPRHKITKRGQNVTFRCDPISEHNRLYWYRQTLGQGPEFLTYFQNEAQLEKSRLLSDRFSAERPKGSFSTLEIQRTEQGDSAMYLCASSPGTGLEDTQYFGPGTRLTVL.

Details on this clonotype: Germline is not matched at one junction end, which may reflect a read error. The CDR3 loop reads CASSQDGTSGFYEQYF. In nucleotides, the CDR3 is TGTGCCAGCAGTCAAGACGGGACTAGCGGGTTCTACGAGCAGTACTTC. The V call is TRBV3-1, the J call TRBJ2-7, with 12 bases that match TRBD2. The germline V gene encodes CDR1 LGHDT and CDR2 YNNKEL (reference sequence). This CDR3 has 16 residues.

This clonotype was observed a few times. The CDR3 nucleotides are TGTGCCAGCAGCCAACTAGCGGGAGGGGCAGATACGCAGTATTTT. Its protein product is CASSQLAGGADTQYF. The chain has TRBV6-4 and TRBJ2-3, with 13 bases that match TRBD2. Per germline, CDR1 MRHNA and CDR2 SNTAGT. V lost 6 bases and J lost 4; bases outside the gene matches: 4. CDR3 size: 15 residues.

This clonotype was found many times. CDR3 nucleotides: TGTGCCAGCAGGGGAGGTATATCGGGCAAAAACATTCAGTACTTC. It yields the protein CASRGGISGKNIQYF. The gene calls are TRBV27 and TRBJ2-4, with D possibly being TRBD2 (6 bases). This CDR3 comprises 15 residues. V lost 6 bases to trimming and J lost 3 bases, with 15 bases between them. Germline V lookup: CDR1 MNHEY, CDR2 SMNVEV (reference sequence).

This clonotype came up a few times. The V gene is TRBV27, the J gene TRBJ2-3, with 10 bases aligning to TRBD2. Germline-derived CDR1 and CDR2 are MNHEY and SMNVEV (reference sequence). This CDR3 is built from 16 residues. Trimming removed 5 bases from V and 4 bases from J; junction bases left unmatched: 9. CDR3 amino acids: CASSTLSSGRADTQYF. DNA for the CDR3: TGTGCCAGCAGTACTCTTTCTAGCGGGAGAGCAGATACGCAGTATTTT.

A note on this clonotype: A much larger clone differs from this one at a single base, so this may be a read error. The rearrangement joins TRBV20-1 to TRBJ2-7; D call uncertain. CDR3 size: 13 residues. The V gene's germline CDR1 is DFQATT and CDR2 SNEGSKA (reference sequence). Here the CDR3 DNA reads TGCAGTGATAGAGATGTTCAGGCCTACGAGCAGTACTTC. It is translated as CSDRDVQAYEQYF.

In its sample, this clonotype was seen many times. This chain uses TRBV28 with TRBJ2-1; 15 positions match TRBD2. The germline V gene has CDR1 MDHEN and CDR2 SYDVKM. This CDR3 comprises 15 residues. With V trimmed by 6 bases and J by 10 bases, 7 bases remained unmatched. This CDR3 reads CASSLGLAGGREQFF. CDR3 coding DNA: TGTGCCAGCAGCCTCGGACTAGCGGGAGGGAGAGAGCAGTTCTTC.

A few counts support this clonotype. The genes are TRBV7-6 and TRBJ2-1; tentatively, D is TRBD2 (6 bases). The CDR3 spans 15 residues. Germline assignment: CDR1 SGHVS and CDR2 FNYEAQ. V was pared by 1 base and J by 8 bases, with 15 bases between. This CDR3 reads CASSLVAGPLDEQFF. CDR3 DNA: TGTGCCAGCAGCTTAGTCGCGGGACCCCTGGATGAGCAGTTCTTC.

This clonotype was seen only a few times. The chain uses TRBV12-3 or TRBV12-4 and TRBJ2-2, with 13 bases matching TRBD2. The CDR3 loop spans 17 amino acids. The junction had 5 bases not matched to a gene; V was cut back by 2 bases and J by 5 bases. Here the CDR3 DNA reads TGTGCCAGCAGTTTAAGGACTAGCGGGAGTCGGACCGGGGAGCTGTTTTTT. Translation: CASSLRTSGSRTGELFF.

In its sample, this clonotype was seen a few times. The chain uses TRBV28 and TRBJ2-7, with 8 nucleotides matching TRBD2. Germline CDR1 reads MDHEN; CDR2 reads SYDVKM. CDR3 length equals 14 residues. V trimming: 3 bases; J trimming: 3 bases; junction bases outside the gene matches: 4. CDR3 nucleotide sequence: TGTGCCAGCAGTTTCTACAGCGGGAGCTACGAGCAGTACTTC. Its translation: CASSFYSGSYEQYF.

The V gene is TRBV28, the J gene TRBJ2-4; tentative D call: TRBD1 (5 bases). V lost 10 bases and J 7 bases, leaving 8 bases between the germline ends. The CDR3 contains 10 residues. Germline V gene data show CDR1 as MDHEN and CDR2 as SYDVKM. The CDR3 sequence is CATKGNIQYF. As DNA, the CDR3 is TGTGCCACCAAGGGGAACATTCAGTACTTC.

This clonotype was seen at least ten times. This chain uses TRBV25-1 with TRBJ2-2, with 7 bases identical to TRBD2. In germline, CDR1 is MGHDK, CDR2 SYGVNS. V trimming: 7 bases; J trimming: 4 bases; junction bases outside the gene matches: 9. The CDR3 is 15 residues long. The CDR3 spells CASTSGGEGTGELFF. In DNA form, the CDR3 reads TGTGCCAGCACCTCAGGAGGGGAGGGCACCGGGGAGCTGTTTTTT.

This clonotype was picked up a small number of times. The chain combines TRBV6-1 with TRBJ1-2; D may be TRBD1 (5 bases). The ends were cut back, 1 base at V and 2 bases at J, with 23 bases in the middle. There are 19 residues in the CDR3. Germline V gives CDR1 MNHNS, CDR2 SASEGT. The CDR3 coding sequence is TGTGCCAGCAGTGAAGAAAGGGGAATACAAGAAGCGAGGAACTATGGCTACACCTTC. Translation: CASSEERGIQEARNYGYTF.

The chain uses TRBV28 and TRBJ2-3; TRBD1 agrees at 7 bases. Germline V lookup: CDR1 MDHEN, CDR2 SYDVKM. This CDR3 contains 15 residues. V shed 0 bases and J 2 bases; nucleotides not matched to a gene: 2. The CDR3 region has the DNA TGTGCCAGCAGTTTATGGGGACAGATCACAGATACGCAGTATTTT. It translates to CASSLWGQITDTQYF.

This clonotype was seen only a few times. The chain couples TRBV11-2 to TRBJ1-5, with no clear D. V was shortened by 2 bases and J by 4 bases, with 9 bases between the two germline ends. This CDR3 region has 14 residues. The germline CDR1 and CDR2 sequences are SGHAT and FQNNGV. In DNA form, the CDR3 reads TGTGCCAGCAGCTTATACGGACCGAATCAGCCCCAGCATTTT. Protein sequence: CASSLYGPNQPQHF.

This chain uses TRBV11-3 with TRBJ2-1; either TRBD1 or TRBD2 may supply D (5 bases each). The CDR3 has 12 residues. The ends were cut back, 3 bases at V and 9 bases at J, with 9 bases in the middle. Germline V lookup: CDR1 SGHNT, CDR2 YENEEA. Here the CDR3 DNA reads TGTGCCAGCAGCTTGGGGGAAGGTGAGCAGTTCTTC. It codes for CASSLGEGEQFF.

The chain carries TRBV14 and TRBJ2-7; D is perhaps TRBD1 or TRBD2 (6 bases each). V was pared by 1 base and J by 2 bases, with 12 bases between. Germline CDR1 SGHDN, CDR2 FVKESK. The CDR3 covers 15 residues. The CDR3 sequence: CASSQAEGDAYEQYF. As DNA, the CDR3 is TGTGCCAGCAGCCAAGCGGAGGGGGACGCCTACGAGCAGTACTTC.

The genes are TRBV4-2 and TRBJ2-1; 7 bases are shared with TRBD2. The CDR3 runs 13 residues. Trimming removed 4 bases from V and 9 bases from J; junction bases left unmatched: 6. Germline V lookup: CDR1 LGHNA, CDR2 YNFKEQ. Written as DNA, the CDR3 is TGTGCCAGCAGCCTAAGACTAGCTGGTGAGCAGTTCTTC. It yields the protein CASSLRLAGEQFF.